This T cell receptor beta chain is drawn from a study of OX40 agonist ivuxolimab in advanced cancers. The length of the CDR3 is 15 residues. Germline trimming cut 6 bases from V and 6 bases from J; bases unmatched to any gene: 10. CDR1 is MDHEN, CDR2 SYDVKM, per germline. Data came from immunoSEQ multiplex PCR; TCRdb stores just in-frame clones and leaves some out. The table lists under 25,000 clones, approximately 77% of them singletons, with 18% in the top ten. The chain joins TRBV28 to TRBJ2-3; the match to TRBD2 covers 9 bases. The receptor's source is an adult with an advanced solid tumor such as melanoma, head and neck, liver or kidney cancer. The sample was CD4+ or CD8+ T cells sorted from blood, taken in a trial of the OX40 agonist ivuxolimab. CDR3 bases: TGTGCCAGCAGCCAAGAGGGACTAGCTGACGATACGCAGTATTTT. This encodes CASSQEGLADDTQYF.